This T cell receptor beta chain comes out of a study of OX40 agonist ivuxolimab in advanced cancers. Across the study: Patients received intravenous ivuxolimab every 2 weeks at 0.01 to 10 mg/kg. A mean age of approximately 64 years, range about 20 to 90, was recorded, and more than 80% were male.

Germline V gene sequence: CDR1 SGHNT, CDR2 YYREEE (reference sequence). Between the trimmed V and J ends, which lost 3 bases and 4 bases, there was a span of 17 bases. This CDR3 contains 15 residues. Sequenced by immunoSEQ multiplex PCR; TCRdb stores in-frame clones only, minus some. The data show 70,000 to 85,000 clones, with about 90% seen just once and approximately 1.2% held by the top ten. Study-level points and caveats: Circulating CD4+ and CD8+ T cells showed clonal expansion by week 6 at 0.1 to 3.0 mg/kg.

A remark on this clone: No antigen is known for it.

Specimen: CD4+ or CD8+ T cells sorted from blood, collected in a trial of the OX40 agonist ivuxolimab. The sequence came from an adult with an advanced solid tumor such as melanoma, head and neck, liver or kidney cancer. This chain joins TRBV5-4 and TRBJ2-7; D remains unclear. This chain's CDR3 is CASSCQLDLLYEQYF. CDR3 nucleotides: TGTGCCAGCAGCTGCCAATTAGACCTTTTATACGAGCAGTACTTC.